The present entry profiles one TCR beta chain with its context. Its matching antigen is unknown. Template material for amplifying TCR beta CDR3 regions consisted of RNA transcripts. First-round RT-PCR of the TCR CDR3 relied on the HTBI primer set. TCRdb called the multiplex PCR reads again in MiXCR, with one record for every CDR3 protein. The top ten hold 6.5% to 9% of the sample, which has some 600,000 distinct CDR3 sequences, about half seen once. The CDR3 spans 13 residues. Germline lookup yields CDR1 SGHTA and CDR2 FQGNSA. V lost 9 bases to trimming and J lost 8 bases, with 16 bases between them. Each patient was aged 18 to 65 and had newly diagnosed hyperthyroidism of under 2 months' duration. In making diagnoses, clinical symptoms, serum thyroxine and TRAb, thyroid ultrasound and orbital computed tomography were all used. This record belongs to a study of T cells in Graves' hyperthyroidism and ophthalmopathy.

General study results and limits: Blood also carried most thyroid clonotypes expanded above 0.001. Model output signaled ophthalmopathy a median approximately 6.2 months ahead of onset.

The chain is built from TRBV7-2 and TRBJ1-4, with a weak D call TRBD1 (5 bases). The clonotype originates from a woman aged 18-35 years with Graves' hyperthyroidism. Sample: peripheral blood or thyroid tissue (not recorded which). The CDR3 DNA reads as TGTGCCAGTGGGAGTGGGGGGAACGAAAAACTGTTTTTT. Encoded protein: CASGSGGNEKLFF.